One sample yielded the 15 T cell receptor beta chains listed below, sequenced in a study of blood T cells in healthy people across ages. The second PCR ran roughly 6 to 12 cycles with a sample-barcoded 5' primer and J-beta primers. One entry per CDR3 protein results from TCRdb running MiXCR on the 5' RACE reads. The data show around 1,700,000 distinct CDR3 sequences, with approximately 30% seen just once and 6.5% to 8.5% held by the top ten. The sequenced material came from blood. All receptors derive from a woman aged 25-40 years in good health.

V gene TRBV25-1 combines with J gene TRBJ2-1; 7 bases map to TRBD1. CDR1 and CDR2 from the germline V gene are MGHDK and SYGVNS. Trimming cost V 3 bases and J 10 bases; bases outside gene matches: 9. The CDR3 sequence is 14 residues long. The CDR3 sequence is CASSDEQGLREQFF. CDR3 nucleotides: TGTGCCAGCAGTGATGAACAGGGGCTTCGGGAGCAGTTCTTC.

The rearrangement uses TRBV6-1 and TRBJ1-4; D gene uncertain. This CDR3 contains 14 residues. Germline V gene sequence: CDR1 MNHNS, CDR2 SASEGT. Trimming took off 6 bases at V and 0 bases at J, with 8 bases between the two ends. Here the CDR3 reads CASSTQATNEKLFF. CDR3 coding DNA: TGTGCCAGCAGCACACAAGCAACTAATGAAAAACTGTTTTTT.

The gene calls are TRBV7-9 and TRBJ2-1; no definite D call. Germline V gene lookup returns CDR1 SEHNR and CDR2 FQNEAQ (reference sequence). Between the trimmed V and J ends, which lost 5 bases and 6 bases, there was a span of 14 bases. This CDR3 region has 14 residues. The DNA of the CDR3 is TGTGCCAGCAGCACGGTGGGATCTCCCAATGAGCAGTTCTTC. Its translation is CASSTVGSPNEQFF.

The chain couples TRBV9 to TRBJ1-5; D remains unclear. V was shortened by 5 bases and J by 3 bases, with 12 bases between the two germline ends. This CDR3 comprises 14 residues. Germline CDR1 reads SGDLS; CDR2 reads YYNGEE. The CDR3 here is CASSAAGYNQPQHF. In DNA, the CDR3 is TGTGCCAGCAGTGCAGCGGGGTACAATCAGCCCCAGCATTTT.

This clonotype was observed many times. The chain carries TRBV7-2 and TRBJ2-4; D is unclear. CDR1 is SGHTA, CDR2 FQGNSA, per germline. Trimming removed 4 bases from V and 12 bases from J, with 16 bases in between. The CDR3 is 13 residues long. The CDR3 spells CASSSMGRSAQYF. CDR3 coding DNA: TGTGCCAGCAGCTCTATGGGTCGGTCGGCTCAGTACTTC.

This chain uses TRBV10-2 with TRBJ1-1; TRBD1 matches at 11 bases. The germline CDR1 and CDR2 sequences are WSHSY and SAAADI. The CDR3 totals 12 residues. V dropped 7 bases and J dropped 8; count of bases not matched to a gene: 3. The CDR3 DNA is TGCGCCAGCAAGGACAGGGGGCAAGAAGCTTTCTTT. Translation: CASKDRGQEAFF.

Remarks on this clonotype: This may arise from a read error, as a much more abundant clone is one base away. The chain employs TRBV12-3 or TRBV12-4 and TRBJ2-7, with 7 bases that match TRBD1. V shed 5 bases and J 10 bases; nucleotides not matched to a gene: 14. This CDR3 spans 14 amino acids. CDR3 region: CASSETGKGLIQYF. For the CDR3, the DNA is TGTGCCAGCAGTGAGACAGGGAAAGGTTTGATTCAGTACTTC.

Concerning this clonotype: A read error is likely, as this CDR3 ends without the conserved phenylalanine or tryptophan. The rearrangement joins TRBV30 to TRBJ1-6, with D unresolved. This CDR3 contains 17 residues. V lost 0 bases, J lost 4 bases, and 16 bases lay in between. Germline CDR1 is GTSNPN and CDR2 is SVGIG (reference sequence). For the CDR3, the DNA is TGTGCCTGGAGTGTACCTGATACGATAGCATATAATTCACCCCTCCACCTT. Amino acids: CAWSVPDTIAYNSPLHL.

This clonotype appeared a few times. The rearrangement joins TRBV13 to TRBJ2-3; D is undetermined. CDR1 is PRHDT, CDR2 FYEKMQ, per germline (reference sequence). This CDR3 is 13 amino acids long. Trimming stripped 3 bases from V and 4 bases from J, with 8 bases between. The CDR3 loop reads CASSFSRPDTQYF. The CDR3 nucleotides read TGTGCCAGCAGCTTCTCGAGGCCAGATACGCAGTATTTT.

V and J are TRBV5-1 and TRBJ2-1, with D possibly matching TRBD2 (7 bases). The CDR3 extends over 14 amino acids. CDR1 and CDR2 (germline): SGHRS, YFSETQ. Trimming took off 5 bases at V and 5 bases at J, with 14 bases between the two ends. The CDR3 loop is CASSWRGLHNEQFF. CDR3 nucleotide sequence: TGCGCCAGCAGTTGGCGGGGGCTCCACAATGAGCAGTTCTTC.

This clonotype was counted a few times. The chain has TRBV11-2 and TRBJ1-1; weak D call: TRBD1 (5 bases). The ends were cut back, 5 bases at V and 3 bases at J, with 13 bases in the middle. Germline CDR1 reads SGHAT; CDR2 reads FQNNGV. CDR3 length: 14 amino acids. The CDR3 sequence is CASSLRGTDTEAFF. In DNA form, the CDR3 reads TGTGCCAGCAGCCTACGGGGGACGGACACTGAAGCTTTCTTT.

This chain joins TRBV25-1 and TRBJ1-1; TRBD1 might be the D (5 bases). Germline lookup yields CDR1 MGHDK and CDR2 SYGVNS. V dropped 3 bases and J dropped 3 bases, with 11 bases sitting between them. The CDR3 covers 14 residues. The CDR3 is CASSDPGGDTEAFF. Here the CDR3 DNA reads TGTGCCAGCAGTGATCCAGGAGGGGACACTGAAGCTTTCTTT.

Regarding this clonotype: Since a much larger clone is just one base distant, this may be a read error. DNA for the CDR3: TGTGCCAGCAGCTTAACCGGCCGGGGGAATGAGCAGTACTTC. It encodes CASSLTGRGNEQYF. The rearrangement uses TRBV7-3 and TRBJ2-5, with D perhaps TRBD2 (6 bases). The CDR3 is 14 residues long. V lost 0 bases, J lost 11 bases, and 16 bases lay in between. Germline assignment: CDR1 SGHTA and CDR2 FQGTGA.

In the case of this clonotype: A single base separates this from a much larger clone, so it may be a read error. The rearrangement joins TRBV2 to TRBJ2-3; a possible D gene is TRBD2 (6 bases). Trimming left V 6 bases short and J 4 bases short, with 17 bases between. The CDR3 is 15 amino acids. In germline, CDR1 is SNHLY, CDR2 FYNNEI. CDR3 nucleotides: TGTGCCAGCAGGGGTTGGGCGGGAAAAGCAGATACGCAGTATTTT. It is translated as CASRGWAGKADTQYF. The whole variable domain, filled in from reference TRBV2 and TRBJ2-3, reads EPEVTQTPSHQVTQMGQEVILRCVPISNHLYFYWYRQILGQKVEFLVSFYNNEISEKSEIFDDQFSVERPDGSNFTLKIRSTKLEDSAMYFCASRGWAGKADTQYFGPGTRLTVL.

In its sample, this clonotype was seen many times. The gene calls are TRBV7-9 and TRBJ2-5; D uncertain. Trimming took off 3 bases at V and 1 base at J, with 6 bases between the two ends. The CDR3 covers 13 residues. CDR1 is SEHNR, CDR2 FQNEAQ, per germline (reference sequence). CDR3 residues: CASSFRTQETQYF. The CDR3 DNA is TGTGCCAGCAGCTTTCGAACCCAAGAGACCCAGTACTTC.